Listed below are T cell receptor beta chains from one sample, sequenced in a study of T cells in Graves' hyperthyroidism and ophthalmopathy. TCRdb reanalysed the multiplex PCR reads using MiXCR and keeps one entry per CDR3 protein. Of approximately 690,000 distinct CDR3 sequences in the sample, 14% were seen once. Sample: blood. Receptors originate from a woman between 50 and 59 years old with Graves' ophthalmopathy. The CDR3 runs from the conserved cysteine through the conserved F or W. Fields, in order: CDR3 protein, CDR3 DNA, clone size, D gene, J gene, V gene. The D gene is left open where the match is weak. Clone size, where shown, is once, few, many, or a class for clones that have expanded.

cdr3_aa: CATSVGLAGGYYYNEQFF; cdr3_nt: TGTGCCACCAGTGTAGGACTAGCGGGAGGCTATTATTACAATGAGCAGTTCTTC; clone_size: many; d_call: TRBD2; j_call: TRBJ2-1; v_call: TRBV24-1
cdr3_aa: CASHRVDTQAFF; cdr3_nt: TGTGCCAGCCACCGGGTCGACACCCAAGCTTTCTTT; clone_size: few; d_call: -; j_call: TRBJ1-1; v_call: TRBV6-2/TRBV6-3
cdr3_aa: CASKRENEQYF; cdr3_nt: TGTGCCAGCAAGCGGGAGAACGAGCAGTACTTC; clone_size: many; d_call: TRBD2; j_call: TRBJ2-7; v_call: TRBV2
cdr3_aa: CASSFQGLRDRDTDTQYF; cdr3_nt: TGTGCCAGCAGTTTCCAAGGTTTACGGGACAGGGATACAGATACGCAGTATTTT; clone_size: many; d_call: TRBD1; j_call: TRBJ2-3; v_call: TRBV28
cdr3_aa: CASSFRGAFGNTIYF; cdr3_nt: TGTGCCAGCAGTTTTAGAGGGGCTTTTGGAAACACCATATATTTT; clone_size: many; d_call: -; j_call: TRBJ1-3; v_call: TRBV12-3/TRBV12-4
cdr3_aa: CASSPGSGDTQYF; cdr3_nt: TGTGCCAGCTCACCAGGGAGTGGAGATACGCAGTATTTT; clone_size: many; d_call: -; j_call: TRBJ2-3; v_call: TRBV18
cdr3_aa: CASSPPGGKNTEAFF; cdr3_nt: TGTGCCAGCTCACCACCCGGCGGGAAGAACACTGAAGCTTTCTTT; clone_size: many; d_call: -; j_call: TRBJ1-1; v_call: TRBV18
cdr3_aa: CASSLVIHEQYF; cdr3_nt: TGTGCCAGCAGCTTAGTAATCCACGAGCAGTACTTC; clone_size: many; d_call: -; j_call: TRBJ2-7; v_call: TRBV7-2
cdr3_aa: CASSLTSGRLSSYNEQFF; cdr3_nt: TGTGCCAGCAGTTTAACTAGCGGGAGACTGAGCTCCTACAATGAGCAGTTCTTC; clone_size: many; d_call: TRBD2; j_call: TRBJ2-1; v_call: TRBV28
cdr3_aa: CASSGSGSRTDTQYF; cdr3_nt: TGTGCCAGCAGTGGCAGCGGGAGCCGCACAGATACGCAGTATTTT; clone_size: -; d_call: TRBD2; j_call: TRBJ2-3; v_call: TRBV12-3/TRBV12-4
cdr3_aa: CASSPLTRTGADTQYF; cdr3_nt: TGTGCCAGCAGCCCCTTAACACGGACAGGGGCGGATACGCAGTATTTT; clone_size: many; d_call: TRBD1; j_call: TRBJ2-3; v_call: TRBV7-8
cdr3_aa: CASSPGLNSYNEQFF; cdr3_nt: TGTGCCAGCAGTCCCGGACTGAACTCCTACAATGAGCAATTCTTC; clone_size: many; d_call: -; j_call: TRBJ2-1; v_call: TRBV27
cdr3_aa: CSARGQVYGYTF; cdr3_nt: TGCAGTGCTAGAGGACAGGTTTATGGCTACACCTTC; clone_size: many; d_call: -; j_call: TRBJ1-2; v_call: TRBV20-1
cdr3_aa: CASSQDMLRGKVDEQFF; cdr3_nt: TGTGCCAGCAGCCAAGATATGCTTCGCGGGAAAGTCGATGAGCAGTTCTTC; clone_size: -; d_call: -; j_call: TRBJ2-1; v_call: TRBV14
cdr3_aa: CAWSYGGSYNEQFF; cdr3_nt: TGTGCCTGGAGTTACGGGGGTAGCTACAATGAGCAGTTCTTC; clone_size: many; d_call: -; j_call: TRBJ2-1; v_call: TRBV30
cdr3_aa: CASSIEVGQGTEQFF; cdr3_nt: TGTGCCAGTAGTATAGAAGTGGGACAGGGTACTGAGCAGTTCTTC; clone_size: few; d_call: TRBD1; j_call: TRBJ2-1; v_call: TRBV19
cdr3_aa: CASSLNELFSAGEQFF; cdr3_nt: TGTGCCAGCAGCTTAAACGAGCTATTCTCGGCTGGTGAGCAGTTCTTC; clone_size: many; d_call: -; j_call: TRBJ2-1; v_call: TRBV11-2
cdr3_aa: CASSHSGTVSYEQYF; cdr3_nt: TGTGCCAGCAGCCACTCCGGGACAGTCTCCTACGAGCAGTACTTC; clone_size: many; d_call: TRBD1; j_call: TRBJ2-7; v_call: TRBV4-2
cdr3_aa: CASSQMGLAEWYNEQFF; cdr3_nt: TGTGCCAGCAGCCAGATGGGACTAGCGGAATGGTACAATGAGCAGTTCTTC; clone_size: -; d_call: TRBD2; j_call: TRBJ2-1; v_call: TRBV4-2
cdr3_aa: CASSLDGTQYF; cdr3_nt: TGTGCCAGCAGCTTAGACGGGACCCAGTACTTC; clone_size: many; d_call: -; j_call: TRBJ2-5; v_call: TRBV7-9
cdr3_aa: CASSQNLGGETQYF; cdr3_nt: TGTGCCAGCAGCCAAAATTTGGGCGGGGAGACCCAGTACTTC; clone_size: many; d_call: -; j_call: TRBJ2-5; v_call: TRBV14
cdr3_aa: CAAKGGPEQYF; cdr3_nt: TGCGCCGCCAAGGGAGGTCCCGAGCAGTACTTC; clone_size: many; d_call: -; j_call: TRBJ2-7; v_call: TRBV20-1
cdr3_aa: CASSLAASDYSGANVLTF; cdr3_nt: TGTGCCAGCAGCTTAGCGGCTAGCGACTACTCTGGGGCCAACGTCCTGACTTTC; clone_size: few; d_call: -; j_call: TRBJ2-6; v_call: TRBV11-2
cdr3_aa: CSASWGNTGELFF; cdr3_nt: TGCAGTGCTAGCTGGGGGAACACCGGGGAGCTGTTTTTT; clone_size: many; d_call: -; j_call: TRBJ2-2; v_call: TRBV20-1
cdr3_aa: CASSPGLAGLGETQYF; cdr3_nt: TGCGCCAGCAGCCCAGGGCTAGCAGGTTTGGGAGAGACCCAGTACTTC; clone_size: -; d_call: -; j_call: TRBJ2-5; v_call: TRBV4-1
cdr3_aa: CASSLRNTLYNEQFF; cdr3_nt: TGTGCCAGCAGTTTGAGGAATACCCTCTACAATGAGCAGTTCTTC; clone_size: many; d_call: -; j_call: TRBJ2-1; v_call: TRBV28
cdr3_aa: CANSGGTADGQFF; cdr3_nt: TGTGCCAACAGCGGGGGGACAGCAGATGGGCAGTTCTTC; clone_size: -; d_call: TRBD2; j_call: TRBJ2-1; v_call: TRBV11-2
cdr3_aa: CASSATRGDVFTGANVLTF; cdr3_nt: TGTGCCAGCAGCGCCACCCGTGGGGATGTTTTTACTGGGGCCAACGTCCTGACTTTC; clone_size: -; d_call: -; j_call: TRBJ2-6; v_call: TRBV9
cdr3_aa: CASSPYSRSTNTGELFF; cdr3_nt: TGTGCCAGCAGTCCGTACTCCAGATCAACGAACACCGGGGAGCTGTTTTTT; clone_size: many; d_call: -; j_call: TRBJ2-2; v_call: TRBV6-2/TRBV6-3
cdr3_aa: CASSYGARDGYYEQYF; cdr3_nt: TGTGCCAGCAGTTACGGTGCCAGGGACGGATACTACGAGCAGTACTTC; clone_size: few; d_call: -; j_call: TRBJ2-7; v_call: TRBV6-5
cdr3_aa: CAGSLRALGITDTQYF; cdr3_nt: TGTGCCGGCAGTTTGCGAGCGCTTGGGATAACAGATACGCAGTATTTT; clone_size: few; d_call: -; j_call: TRBJ2-3; v_call: TRBV6-2/TRBV6-3
cdr3_aa: CASSQGDYQPYDEQFF; cdr3_nt: TGTGCCAGCAGCCAAGGGGACTACCAGCCTTACGATGAGCAGTTCTTC; clone_size: few; d_call: TRBD2; j_call: TRBJ2-1; v_call: TRBV14
cdr3_aa: CSARNPAGGRVPYEQYF; cdr3_nt: TGCAGTGCTAGAAACCCTGCTGGTGGTCGTGTCCCCTACGAGCAGTACTTC; clone_size: many; d_call: -; j_call: TRBJ2-7; v_call: TRBV20-1
cdr3_aa: CAWSVSQINEQFF; cdr3_nt: TGTGCCTGGAGTGTAAGTCAAATTAATGAGCAGTTCTTC; clone_size: few; d_call: -; j_call: TRBJ2-1; v_call: TRBV30
cdr3_aa: CASSGGEVVSNEQYF; cdr3_nt: TGTGCCAGCAGTGGGGGGGAGGTAGTTTCCAATGAGCAGTACTTC; clone_size: -; d_call: TRBD2; j_call: TRBJ2-7; v_call: TRBV27
cdr3_aa: CASSWLQSNEKLFF; cdr3_nt: TGTGCCAGCAGTTGGCTACAGAGTAATGAAAAACTGTTTTTT; clone_size: many; d_call: -; j_call: TRBJ1-4; v_call: TRBV6-1
cdr3_aa: CASRRRSGTSGRPSTDTQYF; cdr3_nt: TGTGCCAGCAGACGCCGTTCCGGGACTAGCGGGAGGCCCAGCACAGATACGCAGTATTTT; clone_size: many; d_call: TRBD2; j_call: TRBJ2-3; v_call: TRBV28
cdr3_aa: CASFSGRGGGEFPRWTEAFF; cdr3_nt: TGTGCCAGTTTCTCCGGGAGGGGTGGAGGGGAGTTTCCTAGGTGGACTGAAGCTTTCTTT; clone_size: -; d_call: -; j_call: TRBJ1-1; v_call: TRBV19
cdr3_aa: CAWNSDFGNEQYF; cdr3_nt: TGTGCCTGGAATAGCGACTTTGGAAACGAGCAGTACTTC; clone_size: few; d_call: -; j_call: TRBJ2-7; v_call: TRBV30
cdr3_aa: CSANRAGGGTGELFF; cdr3_nt: TGCAGTGCAAATCGAGCGGGAGGTGGGACCGGGGAGCTGTTTTTT; clone_size: -; d_call: TRBD2; j_call: TRBJ2-2; v_call: TRBV20-1
cdr3_aa: CASSSGGGREQFF; cdr3_nt: TGTGCCAGCAGCTCGGGGGGGGGGCGCGAGCAGTTCTTC; clone_size: many; d_call: TRBD2; j_call: TRBJ2-1; v_call: TRBV2
cdr3_aa: CATSALEWGEAFF; cdr3_nt: TGTGCCACCAGTGCCCTTGAATGGGGTGAAGCTTTCTTT; clone_size: -; d_call: -; j_call: TRBJ1-1; v_call: TRBV24-1
cdr3_aa: CASSLAGREVNTGELFF; cdr3_nt: TGTGCCAGCAGTCTGGCGGGGCGGGAGGTTAACACCGGGGAGCTGTTTTTT; clone_size: many; d_call: TRBD2; j_call: TRBJ2-2; v_call: TRBV12-3/TRBV12-4
cdr3_aa: CASSSTGPKNIQYF; cdr3_nt: TGTGCCAGCAGCTCAACAGGGCCCAAAAACATTCAGTACTTC; clone_size: many; d_call: -; j_call: TRBJ2-4; v_call: TRBV28
cdr3_aa: CASSLSGGRINEQFF; cdr3_nt: TGTGCCAGCAGCTTAAGTGGTGGCCGCATCAATGAGCAGTTCTTC; clone_size: few; d_call: -; j_call: TRBJ2-1; v_call: TRBV7-2
cdr3_aa: CASSLSPLYEQYF; cdr3_nt: TGTGCCAGCAGTTTATCCCCTCTATACGAGCAGTACTTC; clone_size: many; d_call: -; j_call: TRBJ2-7; v_call: TRBV28
cdr3_aa: CASLSGSSGNTIYF; cdr3_nt: TGTGCCAGCCTAAGCGGGAGCTCTGGAAACACCATATATTTT; clone_size: -; d_call: -; j_call: TRBJ1-3; v_call: TRBV6-2/TRBV6-3
cdr3_aa: CSARDLSGIGLNEQFF; cdr3_nt: TGCAGTGCTAGAGATTTGAGCGGGATAGGCCTCAATGAGCAGTTCTTC; clone_size: many; d_call: TRBD2; j_call: TRBJ2-1; v_call: TRBV20-1
cdr3_aa: CASIIAGGPNTEAFF; cdr3_nt: TGTGCCAGCATCATCGCAGGGGGGCCGAACACTGAAGCTTTCTTT; clone_size: many; d_call: TRBD1; j_call: TRBJ1-1; v_call: TRBV2
cdr3_aa: CASRLLRGLSYNEQFF; cdr3_nt: TGTGCCAGCAGGCTTCTTCGGGGATTGTCCTACAATGAGCAGTTCTTC; clone_size: many; d_call: -; j_call: TRBJ2-1; v_call: TRBV11-2
cdr3_aa: CASSQDVVTGELFF; cdr3_nt: TGCGCCAGCAGCCAAGATGTGGTAACCGGGGAGCTGTTTTTT; clone_size: -; d_call: -; j_call: TRBJ2-2; v_call: TRBV4-3
cdr3_aa: CASGLRLAGAGELFF; cdr3_nt: TGTGCCAGCGGTTTACGGCTAGCGGGTGCCGGGGAGCTGTTTTTT; clone_size: many; d_call: TRBD2; j_call: TRBJ2-2; v_call: TRBV12-3/TRBV12-4
cdr3_aa: CASSARDRGYNSPLHF; cdr3_nt: TGTGCCAGCAGTGCCCGGGACAGGGGTTATAATTCACCCCTCCACTTT; clone_size: few; d_call: TRBD1; j_call: TRBJ1-6; v_call: TRBV25-1
cdr3_aa: CAIRGAGDEQFF; cdr3_nt: TGTGCCATCAGGGGAGCGGGAGATGAGCAGTTCTTC; clone_size: few; d_call: TRBD2; j_call: TRBJ2-1; v_call: TRBV10-3
cdr3_aa: CASSQDGASGHPDTQYF; cdr3_nt: TGTGCCAGCAGCCAAGATGGGGCTAGCGGGCATCCAGATACGCAGTATTTT; clone_size: -; d_call: TRBD2; j_call: TRBJ2-3; v_call: TRBV4-2
cdr3_aa: CASSYTGRNYEQYF; cdr3_nt: TGTGCCAGCAGTTATACCGGGAGAAACTACGAGCAGTACTTC; clone_size: many; d_call: -; j_call: TRBJ2-7; v_call: TRBV6-5
cdr3_aa: CASSSGGGIYYGYTF; cdr3_nt: TGTGCCAGCAGTTCTGGGGGGGGCATCTATTATGGCTACACCTTC; clone_size: many; d_call: -; j_call: TRBJ1-2; v_call: TRBV27
cdr3_aa: CASSPGLAYTDTQYF; cdr3_nt: TGTGCCAGCAGCCCCGGACTAGCGTACACAGATACGCAGTATTTT; clone_size: many; d_call: TRBD2; j_call: TRBJ2-3; v_call: TRBV12-3/TRBV12-4
cdr3_aa: CASSSSGVEYNEQFF; cdr3_nt: TGTGCCAGCAGTTCCAGCGGGGTCGAATACAATGAGCAGTTCTTC; clone_size: many; d_call: TRBD2; j_call: TRBJ2-1; v_call: TRBV28
cdr3_aa: CSVEEARGGPDTQYF; cdr3_nt: TGCAGCGTTGAAGAAGCCAGGGGAGGACCAGATACGCAGTATTTT; clone_size: few; d_call: -; j_call: TRBJ2-3; v_call: TRBV29-1